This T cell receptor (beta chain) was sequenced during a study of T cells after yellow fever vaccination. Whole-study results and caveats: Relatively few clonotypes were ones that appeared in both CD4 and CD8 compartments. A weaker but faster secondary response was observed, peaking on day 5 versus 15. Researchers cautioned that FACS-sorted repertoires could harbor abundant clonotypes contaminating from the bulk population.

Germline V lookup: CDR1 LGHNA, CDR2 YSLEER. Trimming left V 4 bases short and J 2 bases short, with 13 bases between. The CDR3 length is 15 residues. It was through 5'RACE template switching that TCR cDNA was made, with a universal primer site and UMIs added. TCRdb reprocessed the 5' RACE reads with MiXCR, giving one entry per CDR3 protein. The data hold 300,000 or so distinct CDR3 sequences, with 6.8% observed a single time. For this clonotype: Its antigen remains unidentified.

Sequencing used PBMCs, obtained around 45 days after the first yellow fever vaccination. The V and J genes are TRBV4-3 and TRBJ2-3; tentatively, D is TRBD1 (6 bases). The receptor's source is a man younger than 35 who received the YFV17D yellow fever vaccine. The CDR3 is CASSPWTDHTDTQYF. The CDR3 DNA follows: TGCGCCAGCAGCCCATGGACAGATCACACAGATACGCAGTATTTT.